This TCR beta chain was sequenced during a study of T cell responses to AZD1222 COVID-19 vaccine. Looking at the study overall: Doses given second, at about 4 or about 12 weeks, were pooled. Points from the study as a whole: The study identified only six AZD1222 recipients as seropositive at baseline. Every sample of the repertoires postdated the peak T cell response.

Using immunoSEQ multiplex PCR, the repertoire was profiled, and TCRdb retains in-frame clones only, with some absent. Of over 110,000 clones listed, about 93% are singletons. A word on this clone: Its antigen remains unidentified.

This CDR3 has 13 residues. V gave up 4 bases and J gave up 3 bases, with 10 bases separating them. Germline V lookup: CDR1 SGHAT, CDR2 FQNNGV. The specimen was peripheral blood, collected on day 0 of AZD1222 vaccination. The receptor's source is an adult in good health. This rearrangement joins TRBV11-2 to TRBJ2-7, with D perhaps matching TRBD1 (5 bases). CDR3: CASSWGSSYEQYF. The CDR3 DNA reads as TGTGCCAGCAGCTGGGGCTCGAGCTACGAGCAGTACTTC.